What follows is one T cell receptor (beta chain) and its context. Its binding antigen is unknown. No per-base quality is available; no much larger clone lies one base away. The data are from a study of T cells after yellow fever vaccination (dated by TCRdb to between 2017 and 2020). Regarding the study in general: Libraries from fractions with low cell numbers were prepared with the SMART-Seq v4 Ultra Low Input RNA kit. Bulk TCR alpha and beta repertoires were sequenced longitudinally to track T-cell clones before and after primary and booster YFV17D yellow fever vaccination. Two healthy male donors, one aged 18 to 30 and one aged 30 to 39 years, were included in the cohort. Blood samples were taken at several timepoints before and after primary and secondary immunization, and bulk PBMC replicates and cell subsets were isolated. The study at large found these results: Because only a couple of donors were included in the study, the extent to which the findings can be generalized is limited. The secondary T-cell response was weaker than the primary response but faster, peaking on day 5 instead of day 15. A small share of clonotypes was detected in both CD4 and CD8 compartments, with the overlap likely arising from convergent recombination. FACS-sorted repertoires could contain abundant contaminating clonotypes from the bulk population, so computational filtering was required. After the booster, most clones that had expanded after primary vaccination were detected again (around 95% of CD4 and 88% of CD8), suggesting broad maintenance of memory.

TCR cDNA was synthesized by 5'RACE template switching, which introduced a universal primer site and unique molecular identifiers. cDNA synthesis was primed from both the TCR alpha and TCR beta constant segments. Libraries were amplified in two PCR steps, with sample barcodes and sequencing adapters added in the second step. Sequencing of libraries was performed on Illumina HiSeq 2500 (2x100 bp) or NovaSeq (2x150 bp). Per the original workflow: Demultiplexing of reads and collapsing into UMI consensus sequences were performed with MIGEC, and V(D)J alignment was carried out with MiXCR. Vaccine-responding clonotypes were identified with edgeR using replicate PBMC samples, with FDR below 0.01 and a log2 fold change above 5 up to day 15 being required. CD4 or CD8 identity was assigned to each bulk clonotype according to whether the clonotype was present at higher abundance in the sequenced CD4 repertoire or the sequenced CD8 repertoire. The public reads were quality trimmed at Q25 with fastp and then assembled into clones with MiXCR by TCRdb, keeping productive beta chains. Each entry is one CDR3 protein sequence, shown with its most common DNA and genes. It is TCRdb's table, rather than the study itself, that gives the V and J calls and clone size. The sample yields 450,000 to 550,000 distinct CDR3 sequences; 21% were counted once. The top ten clonotypes cover roughly 16% of the sample.

The treatment or condition tag for this specimen amounts to: live attenuated yellow fever vaccine strain. At each blood-draw timepoint, two biological replicates of bulk PBMCs were collected. PBMCs were isolated from peripheral blood using a standard Ficoll-Paque protocol. TriZol was used to extract RNA from bulk PBMCs, from CD4 and CD8 fractions, and from dextramer-positive and dextramer-negative fractions. Trimming removed 4 bases from V and 0 bases from J, leaving 8 bases between the germline ends. For CDR1 and CDR2, the germline V gene lists SGHDT and YYEEEE. The CDR3, cysteine through phenylalanine, is 14 amino acids long. The only DNA kept is the CDR3, 42 bases in frame from the first base.

The TCR comes from a young man who received the YFV17D yellow fever vaccine. The material sequenced was PBMCs, taken around 3 weeks after the first yellow fever vaccination. The chain employs TRBV5-6 and TRBJ1-3; the D gene cannot be named for sure. The DNA sequence is given as TGTGCCAGCAGCCGGGCAGGCTCTGGAAACACCATATATTTT. Its amino acids are CASSRAGSGNTIYF. The CDR3 plus the reference TRBV5-6 and TRBJ1-3 genes for the other parts give the full variable domain: DAGVTQSPTHLIKTRGQQVTLRCSPKSGHDTVSWYQQALGQGPQFIFQYYEEEERQRGNFPDRFSGHQFPNYSSELNVNALLLGDSALYLCASSRAGSGNTIYFGEGSWLTVV.